Each of the 11 T cell receptor beta chains below was sequenced from the same sample in a study of Graves' ophthalmopathy and Graves' hyperthyroidism. Amplification of TCR beta CDR3 regions used RNA transcripts. RT-PCR in the first round used HTBI primers; a second-round multiplex PCR followed. TCRdb called the multiplex PCR reads again in MiXCR, with one record for every CDR3 protein. This sample has hundreds of thousands of distinct CDR3 sequences, with about two fifths found just once. The source material was peripheral blood. The receptors stem from an adult man with Graves' ophthalmopathy.

This rearrangement joins TRBV10-3 to TRBJ1-4; no clear D gene. The CDR3 consists of 17 residues. Germline assignment: CDR1 ENHRY and CDR2 SYGVKD. Trimming shortened V by 0 bases and J by 7 bases, and 18 bases separated the two germline ends. Here the CDR3 reads CAISESAGTLGSEKLFF. The CDR3 nucleotides read TGTGCCATCAGTGAGTCGGCGGGCACATTGGGGAGTGAAAAACTGTTTTTT.

The V call is TRBV7-9, the J call TRBJ1-4, with D tentatively TRBD1 (6 bases). V was trimmed by 5 bases and J by 4 bases, leaving 17 bases between them. The CDR3 sequence is 16 residues long. CDR1 SEHNR and CDR2 FQNEAQ come from the germline V gene (reference sequence). The CDR3 nucleotides read TGTGCCAGCAGCCAGACCGGGGGCACTCTTAATGAAAAACTGTTTTTT. The encoded protein is CASSQTGGTLNEKLFF.

The J gene is TRBJ1-3, the V gene TRBV9; a weak D match, TRBD1 (5 bases). V was cut by 0 bases and J by 4 bases, with 8 bases left in between. The CDR3 has 14 amino acids. The V gene's germline CDR1 is SGDLS and CDR2 YYNGEE. CDR3 nucleotides: TGTGCCAGCAGCGTAGGGGGGGAAGGAAACACCATATATTTT. It is translated as CASSVGGEGNTIYF.

The table lists this clonotype with a few counts. The chain uses TRBV12-3 or TRBV12-4 and TRBJ2-7; tentatively, D is TRBD1 (6 bases). V was clipped by 4 bases and J by 2 bases, with 15 bases between them. This CDR3 has 15 residues. The CDR3 sequence is CASSSQGKGPYEQYF. CDR3 coding DNA: TGTGCCAGCAGTTCTCAGGGGAAGGGGCCCTACGAGCAGTACTTC.

In this sample, this clonotype turned up once. Given a much more abundant clone one base away, this may be a read error. The chain combines TRBV19 with TRBJ2-7; TRBD2 might be the D (5 bases). This CDR3 is built from 15 residues. CDR1 LNHDA and CDR2 SQIVND come from the germline V gene (reference sequence). For the CDR3, the DNA is TGTGCCAGTAGTCCGGTAGAGGGATCGGTCTACGAGCAGCACTTC. It specifies CASSPVEGSVYEQHF.

This clonotype showed up many times. V gene TRBV7-2 combines with J gene TRBJ2-7, with D uncertain. CDR1 is SGHTA, CDR2 FQGNSA, per germline. With 2 bases removed from V and 3 bases from J, the gap between germline ends came to 8 bases. The CDR3 has 13 amino acids. CDR3: CASSLTAVYEQYF. The CDR3 DNA follows: TGTGCCAGCAGCTTAACAGCAGTCTACGAGCAGTACTTC.

This clonotype came up many times. V usage is TRBV12-3 or TRBV12-4 and J usage is TRBJ1-1, with D tentatively TRBD1 (6 bases). V lost 8 bases, J lost 2 bases, and 9 bases lay in between. The CDR3 contains 12 residues. Here the CDR3 reads CASAGGNTEAFF. The CDR3 region has the DNA TGTGCCAGCGCGGGGGGCAACACTGAAGCTTTCTTT.

The chain employs TRBV25-1 and TRBJ1-4; D is unclear. Germline CDR1 MGHDK, CDR2 SYGVNS. Deletions cut 6 bases from V and 7 bases from J, with 18 bases between. This CDR3 contains 15 residues. The CDR3 DNA sequence: TGTGCCAGCAGCCCCCGCGCGACATACAGTGAAAAACTGTTTTTT. This codes for CASSPRATYSEKLFF.

V and J are TRBV30 and TRBJ2-6; D gene unclear. Trimming removed 3 bases from V and 2 bases from J, with 2 bases in between. CDR1 is GTSNPN and CDR2 is SVGIG in the germline V gene (reference sequence). The CDR3 sequence is 12 residues long. The CDR3 region has the DNA TGTGCCTGGAGGGCTGGGGCCAACGTCCTGACTTTC. Encoded protein: CAWRAGANVLTF.

The chain joins TRBV19 to TRBJ2-2; possible D gene TRBD2, 5 bases. Trimming removed 3 bases from V and 4 bases from J, with 12 bases in between. The CDR3 loop spans 15 amino acids. CDR1 LNHDA and CDR2 SQIVND come from the germline V gene (reference sequence). CDR3 protein: CASSIVSGGTGELFF. For the CDR3, the DNA is TGTGCCAGTAGTATTGTCAGCGGCGGCACCGGGGAGCTGTTTTTT.

This clonotype was seen a handful of times. The genes are TRBV3-1 and TRBJ1-1; D remains unclear. With 2 bases removed from V and 4 bases from J, the gap between germline ends came to 11 bases. In germline, CDR1 is LGHDT, CDR2 YNNKEL (reference sequence). The CDR3 length is 14 residues. CDR3 loop: CASSQKGRATEAFF. The CDR3 DNA follows: TGTGCCAGCAGCCAAAAAGGGAGGGCCACTGAAGCTTTCTTT.